Listed here are 26 T cell receptor beta chains from one sample, sequenced in a study of T-cell reconstitution after alpha-beta-depleted transplantation in children. The authors prepared the TCRbeta library with unique molecular identifiers. TCRdb ran MiXCR on the PCR reads and lists one entry per CDR3 protein. The table records some 500,000 distinct CDR3 sequences, around a third of them present only once. This material consisted of PBMCs from the stem cell graft donor, taken from the stem cell graft. These receptors were taken from a human donor who donated a stem cell graft to a child with aplastic anemia.

The chain is built from TRBV6-1 and TRBJ1-3; tentative D call: TRBD1 (5 bases). The germline V gene has CDR1 MNHNS and CDR2 SASEGT. Trimming left V 5 bases short and J 0 bases short, with 11 bases between. CDR3 size: 15 residues. The CDR3 DNA sequence: TGTGCCAGCAGTACGACAGAGTTCTCTGGAAACACCATATATTTT. Residues: CASSTTEFSGNTIYF.

This clonotype was observed a handful of times. The CDR3 sequence is CASSWGTASTDTQYF. CDR3 nucleotide sequence: TGCGCCAGCAGCTGGGGGACAGCTAGCACAGATACGCAGTATTTT. The chain employs TRBV5-1 and TRBJ2-3, with TRBD1 matching 7 bases. Germline assignment: CDR1 SGHRS and CDR2 YFSETQ. J lost 0 bases, V lost 3 bases, and 4 bases had no gene match. The CDR3 consists of 15 residues.

Only a few counts were recorded for this clonotype. V and J are TRBV30 and TRBJ2-3, with 9 bases aligning to TRBD1. There are 13 residues in the CDR3. The V and J ends lost 3 bases and 3 bases, in that order; junction bases with no gene match: 1. The germline gives CDR1 GTSNPN, CDR2 SVGIG (reference sequence). CDR3 nucleotide sequence: TGTGCCTGGAGGGGGACAGGGACAGATACGCAGTATTTT. This codes for CAWRGTGTDTQYF.

This clonotype has just a few counts. V gene TRBV12-3 or TRBV12-4 combines with J gene TRBJ2-1, with D tentatively TRBD1 or TRBD2 (6 bases each). There are 12 residues in the CDR3. V lost 7 bases and J 8 bases, leaving 12 bases between the germline ends. For the CDR3, the DNA is TGTGCCAGCATCGCCGGGGGCGATGAGCAGTTCTTC. It encodes CASIAGGDEQFF.

This clonotype was recorded once. V gene TRBV7-2 combines with J gene TRBJ1-1; D possibly corresponds to TRBD1 (5 bases). The germline V and J ends were trimmed by 0 bases and 5 bases, with 16 bases remaining between them. Germline CDR1 reads SGHTA; CDR2 reads FQGNSA. This CDR3 has 16 amino acids. The CDR3 nucleotides read TGTGCCAGCAGCTTAGCACAGGCGGAGGGAGGGACTGAAGCTTTCTTT. This codes for CASSLAQAEGGTEAFF.

This clonotype came up a few times. The chain employs TRBV11-1 and TRBJ2-5; maybe TRBD2 (6 bases). In germline, CDR1 is SGHAT, CDR2 FQDESV (reference sequence). The CDR3 is 14 amino acids. V shed 3 bases and J shed 7 bases, with 15 bases lying between them. The CDR3 here is CASSFDKGGGTQYF. In DNA, the CDR3 is TGTGCCAGCAGCTTTGATAAGGGAGGCGGGACCCAGTACTTC.

Ten or more counts support this clonotype. The rearrangement uses TRBV12-3 or TRBV12-4 and TRBJ1-1; 9 nucleotides align to TRBD1. The trim removed 6 bases at V and 4 bases at J, leaving 6 bases unmatched. CDR3 size: 14 residues. Written as DNA, the CDR3 is TGTGCCAGCAGACAGACAGGGGGGACCACTGAAGCTTTCTTT. As protein: CASRQTGGTTEAFF.

The chain combines TRBV9 with TRBJ1-1, with D hard to call. Trimming removed 7 bases from V and 1 base from J, with 11 bases in between. This CDR3 has 13 residues. Germline V gene sequence: CDR1 SGDLS, CDR2 YYNGEE. CDR3 nucleotide sequence: TGTGCCAGCGCCACGGGCAGGAACACTGAAGCTTTCTTT. As protein: CASATGRNTEAFF.

The chain recombines TRBV19 with TRBJ2-2; D is possibly TRBD1 (5 bases). The CDR3 loop spans 16 amino acids. V dropped 7 bases and J dropped 4 bases, with 19 bases sitting between them. Germline V gene data show CDR1 as LNHDA and CDR2 as SQIVND (reference sequence). CDR3 sequence reads: CASTPRQSRATGELFF. CDR3 nucleotide sequence: TGTGCCAGTACCCCCCGACAGTCCCGGGCCACCGGGGAGCTGTTTTTT.

This chain links TRBV11-2 with TRBJ2-7, with 11 bases fitting TRBD2. Trimming cost V 5 bases and J 3 bases; bases outside gene matches: 9. The germline CDR1 and CDR2 sequences are SGHAT and FQNNGV. This CDR3 is built from 16 residues. The CDR3 protein is CASSPDGLAGHYEQYF. CDR3 coding DNA: TGTGCCAGCAGCCCAGACGGACTAGCGGGTCACTACGAGCAGTACTTC.

J is TRBJ2-7 and V is TRBV11-2, with D possibly being TRBD1 or TRBD2 (5 bases each). Germline V gene data show CDR1 as SGHAT and CDR2 as FQNNGV. CDR3 size: 15 residues. Trimming cost V 4 bases and J 2 bases, with 15 bases left between them. CDR3 nucleotide sequence: TGTGCCAGCAGCTCCGAGGGGTTCGGAACCTACGAGCAGTACGTC. As protein: CASSSEGFGTYEQYV.

Only a few counts were recorded for this clonotype. This chain connects TRBV19 to TRBJ2-5; D is possibly TRBD1 (6 bases). The CDR3 covers 13 residues. The germline V gene has CDR1 LNHDA and CDR2 SQIVND (reference sequence). Trimming stripped 7 bases from V and 5 bases from J, with 14 bases between. The CDR3 protein is CASNAGAQETQYF. The CDR3 region has the DNA TGTGCCAGTAACGCAGGGGCACAGGAGACCCAGTACTTC.

The gene calls are TRBV7-9 and TRBJ2-1; 7 positions match TRBD1. The CDR3 totals 14 residues. Germline loops: CDR1 SEHNR, CDR2 FQNEAQ (reference sequence). Trimming at V came to 7 bases and at J to 12 bases, leaving 15 bases not matched to a gene. For the CDR3, the DNA is TGTGCCAGCATAGAGGGGGCTTCTAGTCGTGGGCAGTTCTTC. Protein product: CASIEGASSRGQFF.

This clonotype showed up just a few times. The chain is built from TRBV7-2 and TRBJ2-5; D may correspond to TRBD1 or TRBD2 (5 bases each). The CDR3 is 15 amino acids. Germline CDR1 is SGHTA and CDR2 is FQGNSA. Trimming took 3 bases from V and 6 from J, leaving 17 bases between them. The DNA of the CDR3 is TGTGCCAGCAGCTTGGGGACCGTTGCCCAGAAGACCCAGTACTTC. Amino acids: CASSLGTVAQKTQYF.

This clonotype was found many times. The gene calls are TRBV12-3 or TRBV12-4 and TRBJ1-2, with a weak D call TRBD1 (5 bases). Trimming stripped 2 bases from V and 5 bases from J, with 6 bases between. The length of the CDR3 is 12 residues. The CDR3 nucleotides are TGTGCCAGCAGTTTACAGGGATATGGCTACACCTTC. It specifies CASSLQGYGYTF.

This clonotype has only a few counts. V gene TRBV19 combines with J gene TRBJ1-2; weak D call: TRBD1 (6 bases). This CDR3 spans 13 amino acids. The germline V gene has CDR1 LNHDA and CDR2 SQIVND (reference sequence). The V end lost 3 bases, the J end lost 6 bases, and 11 bases lay between the germline ends. The CDR3 DNA is TGTGCCAGTAGTATTACTCCAGGGGATGGCTACACCTTC. It is translated as CASSITPGDGYTF.

V and J are TRBV11-2 and TRBJ2-3; 7 positions agree with TRBD2. The CDR3 totals 13 residues. Germline trimming cut 3 bases from V and 9 bases from J; bases unmatched to any gene: 6. In germline, CDR1 is SGHAT, CDR2 FQNNGV. CDR3 region: CASSLLAVNTQYF. The CDR3 nucleotides read TGTGCCAGCAGCTTGCTAGCGGTCAACACGCAGTATTTT.

This clonotype was seen ten or more times. The chain combines TRBV5-6 with TRBJ2-3, with no clear D. V was clipped by 0 bases and J by 2 bases, with 7 bases between them. Germline CDR1 reads SGHDT; CDR2 reads YYEEEE. The CDR3 extends over 14 amino acids. The CDR3: CASSLDSYTDTQYF. The CDR3 DNA reads as TGTGCCAGCAGCTTGGACAGCTACACAGATACGCAGTATTTT.

J is TRBJ2-7 and V is TRBV20-1; 10 bases agree with TRBD2. The CDR3 runs to 14 residues. The J segment lost 1 base and the V segment lost 6 bases, leaving 6 bases of the junction unmatched. The germline V gene encodes CDR1 DFQATT and CDR2 SNEGSKA (reference sequence). CDR3 DNA: TGCAGTGCCATCGGACTAGCGGATTCCTACGAGCAGTACTTC. It codes for CSAIGLADSYEQYF.

This clonotype was observed a few times. The chain joins TRBV12-3 or TRBV12-4 to TRBJ2-3; 10 bases match TRBD2. The length of the CDR3 is 14 residues. Trimming cost V 8 bases and J 1 base; bases outside gene matches: 3. In DNA, the CDR3 is TGTGCCAGCGGAACTAGCGGGGGCACAGATACGCAGTATTTT. Translating it yields CASGTSGGTDTQYF.

The table lists this clonotype with a few counts. J is TRBJ2-5 and V is TRBV20-1, with 11 bases aligning to TRBD2. The CDR3 length is 14 residues. The germline CDR1 and CDR2 sequences are DFQATT and SNEGSKA (reference sequence). The V segment lost 6 bases and the J segment 5 bases; nucleotides outside the gene matches: 8. CDR3 nucleotide sequence: TGCAGTGCAGAAACTAGCGGGAGTGGGGAGACCCAGTACTTC. As protein: CSAETSGSGETQYF.

The chain uses TRBV28 and TRBJ2-1, with a tentative D call TRBD1 (7 bases). V was clipped by 0 bases and J by 6 bases, with 15 bases between them. This CDR3 comprises 16 residues. The germline CDR1 and CDR2 sequences are MDHEN and SYDVKM. Here the CDR3 reads CASSLWGGGTVNEQFF. The DNA of the CDR3 is TGTGCCAGCAGTTTATGGGGGGGTGGGACAGTCAATGAGCAGTTCTTC.

The chain links TRBV5-6 to TRBJ2-3; a weak D match, TRBD2 (6 bases). The CDR3 is made up of 14 amino acids. Germline CDR1 and CDR2: SGHDT and YYEEEE. V dropped 3 bases and J dropped 2 bases, with 10 bases sitting between them. For the CDR3, the DNA is TGTGCCAGCAGCTACCTAGCGAACACAGATACGCAGTATTTT. This gives the protein CASSYLANTDTQYF.

There are a few counts of this clonotype. V and J are TRBV7-2 and TRBJ1-2, with a weak D call TRBD1 (5 bases). The V and J ends lost 0 bases and 8 bases respectively, with 22 bases between them. Germline assignment: CDR1 SGHTA and CDR2 FQGNSA. The CDR3 spans 17 residues. The CDR3 here is CASSLASSLKGARGYTF. In DNA form, the CDR3 reads TGTGCCAGCAGCTTAGCCTCGAGCTTAAAAGGGGCAAGGGGCTACACCTTC.

This clonotype was counted a few times. The chain joins TRBV6-2 or TRBV6-3 to TRBJ2-3, with D perhaps TRBD1 or TRBD2 (6 bases each). CDR1 is MNHEY and CDR2 is SVGEGT in the germline V gene. CDR3 length equals 15 residues. V lost 6 bases and J 6 bases, leaving 19 bases between the germline ends. The CDR3 DNA is TGTGCCAGCAGCTTGACAGGCCCGGGGGACGATACGCAGTATTTT. Translated: CASSLTGPGDDTQYF.

The sample holds one count of this clonotype. The chain has TRBV6-5 and TRBJ2-1, with 7 bases identical to TRBD2. The trim removed 0 bases at V and 3 bases at J, leaving 8 bases unmatched. The CDR3 consists of 17 residues. Germline V gene sequence: CDR1 MNHEY, CDR2 SVGAGI. The CDR3 bases are TGTGCCAGCAGTTACTCGACGGCTAGCGGCCTCTACAATGAGCAGTTCTTC. Translation gives CASSYSTASGLYNEQFF.